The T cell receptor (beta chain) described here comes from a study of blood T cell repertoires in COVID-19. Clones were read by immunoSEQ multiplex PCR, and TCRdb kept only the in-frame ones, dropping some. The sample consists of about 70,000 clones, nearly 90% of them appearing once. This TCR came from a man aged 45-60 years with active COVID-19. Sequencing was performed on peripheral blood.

CDR3: CASSQGQGASDGYTF. CDR3 sequence (DNA): TGCGCCAGCAGCCAAGGACAGGGCGCCAGCGATGGCTACACCTTC. The chain couples TRBV4-1 to TRBJ1-2, with 7 bases that match TRBD1. Germline-derived CDR1 and CDR2 are MGHRA and YSYEKL. The CDR3 loop spans 15 amino acids. J gave up 6 bases and V 1 base, and 8 bases lay outside the gene matches.